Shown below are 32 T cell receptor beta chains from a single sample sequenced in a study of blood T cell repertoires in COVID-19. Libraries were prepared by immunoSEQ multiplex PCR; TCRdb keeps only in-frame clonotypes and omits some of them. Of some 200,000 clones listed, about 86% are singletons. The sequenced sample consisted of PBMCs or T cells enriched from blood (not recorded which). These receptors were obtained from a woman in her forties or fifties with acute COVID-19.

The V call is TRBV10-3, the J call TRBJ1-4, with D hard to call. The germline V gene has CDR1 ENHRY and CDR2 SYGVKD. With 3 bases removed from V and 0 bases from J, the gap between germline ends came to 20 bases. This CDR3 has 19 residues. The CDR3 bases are TGTGCCATCAGTGATTCGTTAATGGCAGGTTACGCAACTAATGAAAAACTGTTTTTT. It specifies CAISDSLMAGYATNEKLFF.

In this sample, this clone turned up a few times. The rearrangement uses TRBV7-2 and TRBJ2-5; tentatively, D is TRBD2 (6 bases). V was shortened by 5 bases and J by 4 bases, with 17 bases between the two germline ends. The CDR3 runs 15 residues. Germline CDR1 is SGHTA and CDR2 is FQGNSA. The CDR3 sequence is CASSPQRGLGETQYF. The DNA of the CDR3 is TGTGCCAGCAGCCCCCAGAGGGGACTGGGAGAGACCCAGTACTTC.

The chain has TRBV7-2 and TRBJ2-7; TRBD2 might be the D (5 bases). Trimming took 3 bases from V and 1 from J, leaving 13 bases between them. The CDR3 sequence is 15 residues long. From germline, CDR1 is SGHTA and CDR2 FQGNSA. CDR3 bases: TGTGCCAGCAGCTTGGAGGCGGGTCTTTCCTACGAGCAGTACTTC. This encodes CASSLEAGLSYEQYF.

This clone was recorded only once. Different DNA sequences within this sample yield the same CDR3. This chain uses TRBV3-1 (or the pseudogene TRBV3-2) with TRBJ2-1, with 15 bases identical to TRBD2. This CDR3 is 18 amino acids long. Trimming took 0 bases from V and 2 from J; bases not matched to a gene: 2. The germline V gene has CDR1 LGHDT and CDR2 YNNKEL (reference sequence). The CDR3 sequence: CASSQEGLAGGTYNEQFF. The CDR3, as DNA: TGTGCCAGCAGCCAAGAGGGACTAGCGGGAGGAACCTACAATGAGCAGTTCTTC.

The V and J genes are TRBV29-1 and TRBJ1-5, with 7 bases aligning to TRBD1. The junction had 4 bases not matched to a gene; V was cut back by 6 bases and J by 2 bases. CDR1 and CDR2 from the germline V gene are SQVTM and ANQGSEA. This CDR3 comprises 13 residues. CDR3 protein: CSVETGGNQPQHF. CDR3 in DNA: TGCAGCGTGGAAACAGGGGGCAATCAGCCCCAGCATTTT.

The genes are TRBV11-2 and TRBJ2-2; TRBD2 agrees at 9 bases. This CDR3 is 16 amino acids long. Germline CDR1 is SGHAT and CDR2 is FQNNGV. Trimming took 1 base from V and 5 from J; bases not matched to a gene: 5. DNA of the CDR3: TGTGCCAGCAGCTTAGTCGCGGGAGGGCGTACCGGGGAGCTGTTTTTT. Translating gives CASSLVAGGRTGELFF. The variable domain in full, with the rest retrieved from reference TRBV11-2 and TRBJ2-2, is EAGVAQSPRYKIIEKRQSVAFWCNPISGHATLYWYQQILGQGPKLLIQFQNNGVVDDSQLPKDRFSAERLKGVDSTLKIQPAKLEDSAVYLCASSLVAGGRTGELFFGEGSRLTVL.

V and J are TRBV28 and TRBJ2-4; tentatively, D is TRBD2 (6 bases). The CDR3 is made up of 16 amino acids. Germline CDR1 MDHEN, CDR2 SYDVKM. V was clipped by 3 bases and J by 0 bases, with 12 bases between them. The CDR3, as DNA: TGTGCCAGCAGTTTCGGGACTCAGATAGCCAAAAACATTCAGTACTTC. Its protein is CASSFGTQIAKNIQYF.

The CDR3 DNA follows: TGTGCCAGCAGCGGGACAGGGTTCACAGATACGCAGTATTTT. Amino acids: CASSGTGFTDTQYF. This chain connects TRBV9 to TRBJ2-3; TRBD1 matches at 8 bases. Germline V gene lookup returns CDR1 SGDLS and CDR2 YYNGEE. This CDR3 contains 14 residues. The V gene end was trimmed by 3 bases and the J gene end by 2 bases; junction bases not matched to a gene: 2.

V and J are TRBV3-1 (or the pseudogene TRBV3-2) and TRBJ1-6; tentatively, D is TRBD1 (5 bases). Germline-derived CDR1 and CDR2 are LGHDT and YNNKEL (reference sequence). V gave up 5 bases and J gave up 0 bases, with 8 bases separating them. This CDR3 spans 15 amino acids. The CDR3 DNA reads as TGTGCCAGCAGCGTCGGGGGCTCCTATAATTCACCCCTCCACTTT. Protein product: CASSVGGSYNSPLHF.

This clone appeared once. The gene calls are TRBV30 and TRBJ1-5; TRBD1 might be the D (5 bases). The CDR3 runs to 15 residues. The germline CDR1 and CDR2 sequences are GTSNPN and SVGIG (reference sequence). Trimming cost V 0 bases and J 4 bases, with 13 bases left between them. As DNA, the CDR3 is TGTGCCTGGAGTGTCCGGCCGGGGGTTAATCAGCCCCAGCATTTT. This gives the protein CAWSVRPGVNQPQHF.

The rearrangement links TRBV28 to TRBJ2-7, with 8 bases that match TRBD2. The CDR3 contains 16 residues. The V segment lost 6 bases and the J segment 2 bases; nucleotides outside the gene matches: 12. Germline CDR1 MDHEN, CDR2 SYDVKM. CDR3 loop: CASSPRAGGRTYEQYF. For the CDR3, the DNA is TGTGCCAGCAGCCCGAGAGCTGGCGGGAGGACCTACGAGCAGTACTTC.

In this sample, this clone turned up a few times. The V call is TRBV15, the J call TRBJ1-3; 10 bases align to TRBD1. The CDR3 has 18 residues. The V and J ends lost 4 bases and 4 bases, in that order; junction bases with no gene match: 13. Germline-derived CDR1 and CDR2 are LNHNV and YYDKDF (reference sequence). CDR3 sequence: CATSTQYQDRGDGNTIYF. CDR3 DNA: TGTGCCACCAGCACACAGTACCAGGACAGGGGGGACGGAAACACCATATATTTT.

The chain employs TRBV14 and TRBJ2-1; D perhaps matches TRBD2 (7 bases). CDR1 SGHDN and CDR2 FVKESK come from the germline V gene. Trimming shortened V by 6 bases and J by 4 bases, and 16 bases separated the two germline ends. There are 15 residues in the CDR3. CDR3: CASSKGLGGYNEQFF. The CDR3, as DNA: TGTGCCAGCAGTAAAGGACTAGGGGGTTACAATGAGCAGTTCTTC.

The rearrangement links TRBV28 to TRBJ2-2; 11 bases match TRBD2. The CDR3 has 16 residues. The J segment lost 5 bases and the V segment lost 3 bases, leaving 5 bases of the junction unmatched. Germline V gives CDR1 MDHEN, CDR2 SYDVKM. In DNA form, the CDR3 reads TGTGCCAGCAGTTTTTCTCCTAGCGGGAGGACCGGGGAGCTGTTTTTT. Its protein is CASSFSPSGRTGELFF.

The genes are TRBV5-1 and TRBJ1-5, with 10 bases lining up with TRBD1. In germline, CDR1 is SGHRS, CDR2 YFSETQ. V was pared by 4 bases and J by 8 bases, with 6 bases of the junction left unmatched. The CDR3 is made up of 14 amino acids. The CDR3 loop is CASSATGGREPQHF. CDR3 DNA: TGCGCCAGCAGCGCGACAGGGGGCCGCGAGCCCCAGCATTTT. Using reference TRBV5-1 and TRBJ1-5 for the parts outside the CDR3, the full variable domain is KAGVTQTPRYLIKTRGQQVTLSCSPISGHRSVSWYQQTPGQGLQFLFEYFSETQRNKGNFPGRFSGRQFSNSRSEMNVSTLELGDSALYLCASSATGGREPQHFGDGTRLSIL.

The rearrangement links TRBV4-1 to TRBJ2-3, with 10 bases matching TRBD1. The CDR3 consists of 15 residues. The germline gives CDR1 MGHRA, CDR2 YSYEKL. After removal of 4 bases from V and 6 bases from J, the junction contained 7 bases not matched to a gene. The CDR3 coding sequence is TGCGCCAGCAGCCCTGACAGGGGGCTAGGGGATACGCAGTATTTT. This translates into CASSPDRGLGDTQYF.

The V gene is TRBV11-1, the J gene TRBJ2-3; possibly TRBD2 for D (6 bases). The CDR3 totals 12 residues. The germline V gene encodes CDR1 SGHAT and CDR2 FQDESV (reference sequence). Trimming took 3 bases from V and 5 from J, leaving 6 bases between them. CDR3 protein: CASSFGGDTQYF. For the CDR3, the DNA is TGTGCCAGCAGCTTCGGGGGAGATACGCAGTATTTT.

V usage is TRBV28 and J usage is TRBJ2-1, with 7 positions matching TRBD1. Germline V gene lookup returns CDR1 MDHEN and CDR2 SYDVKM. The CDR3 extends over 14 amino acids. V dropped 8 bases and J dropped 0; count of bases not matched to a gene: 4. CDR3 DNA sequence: TGTGCCAGCCAGGGGGTTAGCTCCTACAATGAGCAGTTCTTC. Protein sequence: CASQGVSSYNEQFF.

CDR3 coding DNA: TGCGCCAGCAGCTGGGGGCCGTCCAATGAGCAGTTCTTC. Encoded protein: CASSWGPSNEQFF. This rearrangement joins TRBV5-1 to TRBJ2-1; maybe TRBD1 (6 bases). V shed 3 bases and J shed 6 bases, with 10 bases lying between them. Germline-derived CDR1 and CDR2 are SGHRS and YFSETQ. This CDR3 has 13 residues.

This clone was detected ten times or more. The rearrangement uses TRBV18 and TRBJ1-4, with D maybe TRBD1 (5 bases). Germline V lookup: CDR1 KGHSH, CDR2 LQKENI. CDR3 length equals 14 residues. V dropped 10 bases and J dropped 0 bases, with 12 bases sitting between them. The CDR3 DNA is TGTGCCACCCAAGAAGGGGCAACTAATGAAAAACTGTTTTTT. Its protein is CATQEGATNEKLFF.

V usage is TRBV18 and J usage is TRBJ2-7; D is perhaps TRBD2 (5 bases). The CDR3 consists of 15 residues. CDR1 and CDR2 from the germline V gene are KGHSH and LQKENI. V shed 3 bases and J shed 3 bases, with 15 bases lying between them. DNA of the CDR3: TGTGCCAGCTCACCGACGTCTAGGGCGGGCTACGAGCAGTACTTC. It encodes CASSPTSRAGYEQYF.

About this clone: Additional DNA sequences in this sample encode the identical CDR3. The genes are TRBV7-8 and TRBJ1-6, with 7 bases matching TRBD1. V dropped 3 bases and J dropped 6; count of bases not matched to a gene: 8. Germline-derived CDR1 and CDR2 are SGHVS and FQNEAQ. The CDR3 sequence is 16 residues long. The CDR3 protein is CASSFPRDSPNSPLHF. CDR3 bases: TGTGCCAGCAGCTTTCCCCGGGACAGCCCTAATTCACCCCTCCACTTT.

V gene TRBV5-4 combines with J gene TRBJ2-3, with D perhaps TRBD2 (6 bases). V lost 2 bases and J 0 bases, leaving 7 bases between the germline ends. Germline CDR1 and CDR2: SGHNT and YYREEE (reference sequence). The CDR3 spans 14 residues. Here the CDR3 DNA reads TGTGCCAGCAGCTTCGGGGGAAGCACAGATACGCAGTATTTT. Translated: CASSFGGSTDTQYF.

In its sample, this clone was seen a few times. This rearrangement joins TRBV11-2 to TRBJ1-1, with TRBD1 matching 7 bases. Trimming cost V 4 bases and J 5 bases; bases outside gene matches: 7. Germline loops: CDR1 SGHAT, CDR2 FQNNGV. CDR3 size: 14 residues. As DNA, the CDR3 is TGTGCCAGCAGCTCGCAGACAGGGACGACTGAAGCTTTCTTT. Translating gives CASSSQTGTTEAFF. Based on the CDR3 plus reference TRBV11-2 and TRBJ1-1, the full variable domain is EAGVAQSPRYKIIEKRQSVAFWCNPISGHATLYWYQQILGQGPKLLIQFQNNGVVDDSQLPKDRFSAERLKGVDSTLKIQPAKLEDSAVYLCASSSQTGTTEAFFGQGTRLTVV.

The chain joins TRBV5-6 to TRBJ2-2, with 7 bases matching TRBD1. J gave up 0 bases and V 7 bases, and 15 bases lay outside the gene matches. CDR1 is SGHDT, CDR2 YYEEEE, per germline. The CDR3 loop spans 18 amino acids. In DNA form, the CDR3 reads TGTGCCAGCGCCGGGAAGGGGGCATCACATACGAACACCGGGGAGCTGTTTTTT. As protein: CASAGKGASHTNTGELFF.

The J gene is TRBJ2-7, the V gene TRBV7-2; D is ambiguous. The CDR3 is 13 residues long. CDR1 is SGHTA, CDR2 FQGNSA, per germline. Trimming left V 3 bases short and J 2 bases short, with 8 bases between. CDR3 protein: CASSLSLTYEQYF. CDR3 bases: TGTGCCAGCAGCTTGAGTCTGACCTACGAGCAGTACTTC.

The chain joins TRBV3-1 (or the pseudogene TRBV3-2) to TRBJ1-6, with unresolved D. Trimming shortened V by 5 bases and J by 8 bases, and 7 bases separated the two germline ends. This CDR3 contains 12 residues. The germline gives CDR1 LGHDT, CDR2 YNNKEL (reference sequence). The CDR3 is CASSSTYSPLHF. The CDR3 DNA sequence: TGTGCCAGCAGCTCCACTTATTCACCCCTCCACTTT.

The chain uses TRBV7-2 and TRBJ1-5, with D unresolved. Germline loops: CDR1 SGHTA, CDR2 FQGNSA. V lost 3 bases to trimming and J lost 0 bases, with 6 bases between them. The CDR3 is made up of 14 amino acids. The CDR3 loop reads CASSFTYSNQPQHF. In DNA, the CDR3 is TGTGCCAGCAGCTTCACCTATAGCAATCAGCCCCAGCATTTT.

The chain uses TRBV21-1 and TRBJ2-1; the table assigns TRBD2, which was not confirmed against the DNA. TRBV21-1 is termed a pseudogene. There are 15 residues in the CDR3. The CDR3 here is CASSKGDGGDNEQFF. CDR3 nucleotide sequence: TGTGCCAGCAGCAAAGGGGATGGCGGGGACAATGAGCAGTTCTTC.

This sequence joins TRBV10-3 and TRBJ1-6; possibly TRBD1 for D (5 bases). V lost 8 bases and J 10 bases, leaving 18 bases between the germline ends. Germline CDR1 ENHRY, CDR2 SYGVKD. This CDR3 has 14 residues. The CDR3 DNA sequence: TGTGCCATCTCCCCAGCCAGGGAGGGATCACCCCTCCACTTT. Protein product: CAISPAREGSPLHF.

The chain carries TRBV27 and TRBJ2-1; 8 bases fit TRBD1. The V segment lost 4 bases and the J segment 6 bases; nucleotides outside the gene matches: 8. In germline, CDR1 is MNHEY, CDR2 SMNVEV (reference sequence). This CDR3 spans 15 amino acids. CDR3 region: CASSSTGVLSNEQFF. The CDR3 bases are TGTGCCAGCAGTTCGACAGGGGTTCTCTCCAATGAGCAGTTCTTC.

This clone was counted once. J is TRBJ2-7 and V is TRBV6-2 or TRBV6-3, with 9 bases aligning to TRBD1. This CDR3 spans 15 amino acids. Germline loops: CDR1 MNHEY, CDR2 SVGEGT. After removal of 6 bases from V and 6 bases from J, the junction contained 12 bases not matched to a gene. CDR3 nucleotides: TGTGCCAGCAGCTCCCCGGGACAGGGTTCGCTCGAGCAGTACTTC. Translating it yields CASSSPGQGSLEQYF.